These T cell receptor beta chains were read from a single sample in a study of shared clonotypes between healthy human individuals. Using immunoSEQ multiplex PCR, the repertoire was profiled, and TCRdb retains in-frame clones only, with some absent. The sample carries under 2.5 million clones, about nine tenths recorded once. The sample was naive CD4+ T cells from PBMCs. The receptors come from a man aged 18 to 35 in good health. Some clones in this sample may be carry-over from other donors' samples. Each CDR3 is given with its conserved first and last residue. A D gene is named only where the DNA matches it firmly. The size field is filled for only some rows; it gives once, few, many or a size class.

>TRBJ1-1|NA|13|TRBV7-9|few
TGTGCCAGCACCAGGACCATGAACACTGAAGCTTTCTTT
CASTRTMNTEAFF
>TRBJ2-3|NA|12|TRBV29-1|NA
TGCAGCGTGTTACAGGGCACAGATACGCAGTATTTT
CSVLQGTDTQYF
>TRBJ2-6|NA|13|TRBV2|NA
TGTGCCAGCAGTCCGTCCGGGGCCAACGTCCTGACTTTC
CASSPSGANVLTF
>TRBJ2-3|TRBD2|17|TRBV4-1|NA
TGCGCCAGCAGCCAGGTAACTAGCGGGAGTGCGACAGATACGCAGTATTTT
CASSQVTSGSATDTQYF
>TRBJ2-7|TRBD1|14|TRBV7-9|NA
TGTGCCAGCAGCAGAGGACAGGAATCCTACGAGCAGTACTTC
CASSRGQESYEQYF
>TRBJ2-7|NA|15|TRBV18|NA
TGTGCCAGCTCACCGGCCCAGGGACCTAACTACGAGCAGTACTTC
CASSPAQGPNYEQYF
>TRBJ1-3|NA|16|TRBV18|NA
TGTGCCAGCTCACCACAAAGGTCGGGCTCTGGAAACACCATATATTTT
CASSPQRSGSGNTIYF
>TRBJ1-6|NA|15|TRBV28|NA
TGTGCCAGCAGTTTGGGGAACCCGGGCCCTTCACCCCTCCACTTT
CASSLGNPGPSPLHF
>TRBJ1-1|TRBD1|14|TRBV29-1|once
TGCAGCGGTACGAAACAGGGGATTGGCACTGAAGCTTTCTTT
CSGTKQGIGTEAFF
>TRBJ2-7|TRBD2|15|TRBV27|once
TGTGCCAGCAGTTTCACTAGCGGGACCGTTTACGAGCAGTACTTC
CASSFTSGTVYEQYF
>TRBJ1-1|NA|12|TRBV30|NA
TGTGCCTGGTCCATCCAGGGGATAGAAGCTTTCTTT
CAWSIQGIEAFF
>TRBJ1-5|NA|14|TRBV18|NA
TGTGCCAGCTCACCCGGGACAAATAATCAGCCCCAGCATTTT
CASSPGTNNQPQHF
>TRBJ2-1|NA|16|TRBV9|NA
TGTGCCAGCAGCGTAAGGGGGAGTGGGGCCTACAATGAGCAGTTCTTC
CASSVRGSGAYNEQFF
>TRBJ2-7|TRBD2|17|TRBV4-1|NA
TGCGCCAGCAGCCAGGGACTAGCGGGAGGACCAGCCTACGAGCAGTACTTC
CASSQGLAGGPAYEQYF
>TRBJ2-3|NA|13|TRBV18|NA
TGTGCCAGCTCACCAGTAGTGACAGATACGCAGTATTTT
CASSPVVTDTQYF
>TRBJ1-5|NA|13|TRBV6-1|NA
TGTGCCAGCAGCACCGGGCCAAATCAGCCCCAGCATTTT
CASSTGPNQPQHF
>TRBJ1-1|NA|14|TRBV28|NA
TGTGCCAGCAGTTCCGGCGAGGGAAGCACTGAAGCTTTCTTT
CASSSGEGSTEAFF
>TRBJ2-1|TRBD2|17|TRBV5-4|NA
TGTGCCAGCAGCGCATCCGGGACTAGCGGGATTCTTGGTGAGCAGTTCTTC
CASSASGTSGILGEQFF
>TRBJ1-2|NA|12|TRBV2|few
TGTGCCAGCAGTGTCCAGGGGAACGGCTACACCTTC
CASSVQGNGYTF
>TRBJ2-7|TRBD2|16|TRBV4-2|NA
TGTGCCAGCAGCACCCCTAGCGGGAGATACGAGTGGGAGCAGTACTTC
CASSTPSGRYEWEQYF
>TRBJ2-2|NA|17|TRBV5-6|NA
TGTGCCAGCAGTGGTGGGGGCAGGGCGAGTAACACCGGGGAGCTGTTTTTT
CASSGGGRASNTGELFF
>TRBJ2-7|NA|11|TRBV2|NA
TGTGCCACCTCTTTGGTTTTCGAGCAGTACTTC
CATSLVFEQYF
>TRBJ1-4|NA|14|TRBV6-1|NA
TGTGCCAGCAGTGAAAAGGGGAGAGATGAAAAACTGTTTTTT
CASSEKGRDEKLFF
>TRBJ2-3|NA|15|TRBV7-8|NA
TGTGCCAGCAGGAAGACAGGGACTAATCCAGATACGCAGTATTTT
CASRKTGTNPDTQYF
>TRBJ2-7|NA|11|TRBV5-1|NA
TGCGCCAGCAGTAACCTATACGAGCAGTACTTC
CASSNLYEQYF
>TRBJ1-6|NA|16|TRBV5-4|NA
TGTGCCAGCAGCTTAGGATGGGGACAAGCCAATTCACCCCTCCACTTT
CASSLGWGQANSPLHF
>TRBJ2-1|NA|15|TRBV6-4|NA
TGTGCCAGCAGTGACGGGCGCAGAACATACAATGAGCAGTTCTTC
CASSDGRRTYNEQFF
>TRBJ1-1|TRBD1|14|TRBV27|NA
TGTGCCAGCAGTTTTGGGGACAGGAACACTGAAGCTTTCTTT
CASSFGDRNTEAFF
>TRBJ1-2|TRBD1|15|TRBV6-5|NA
TGTGCCAGCAGCTCCCCTACAGGGGGCGCGGGTGGCTACACCTTC
CASSSPTGGAGGYTF
>TRBJ2-5|NA|16|TRBV7-3|NA
TGTGCCAGCAGCCCAGGACGAGGTGGGGGGCAAGAGACCCAGTACTTC
CASSPGRGGGQETQYF
>TRBJ2-7|NA|14|TRBV5-5|NA
TGTGCCAGCAGCCCGGGGACTGGCTCCCACGAGCAGTACTTC
CASSPGTGSHEQYF
>TRBJ1-3|NA|15|TRBV7-2|NA
TGTGCCAGCAGCTCTAGCGGGGGCACTGGAAACACCATATATTTT
CASSSSGGTGNTIYF
>TRBJ2-1|TRBD2|21|TRBV4-3|NA
TGCGCCAGCAGACAGCGTTCACGACTAGCGGGAGGGTCCCCCCACTACAATGAGCAGTTCTTC
CASRQRSRLAGGSPHYNEQFF
>TRBJ2-2|NA|14|TRBV5-1|NA
TGCGCCAGCAGCTTGGGGACTCAAAGTGGGGAGCTGTTTTTT
CASSLGTQSGELFF
>TRBJ2-2|NA|15|TRBV27|NA
TGTGCCAGCAGTCCCAGGTTCTCGAACACCGGGGAGCTGTTTTTT
CASSPRFSNTGELFF
>TRBJ2-1|TRBD1|11|TRBV2|NA
TGTGCCAGCAGTCCACAGGGGGGGCAGTTCTTC
CASSPQGGQFF
>TRBJ2-7|NA|15|TRBV15|few
TGTGCCACCAGCAGGACAGTCACGACTTCCTACGAGCAGTACTTC
CATSRTVTTSYEQYF
>TRBJ2-5|TRBD2|17|TRBV4-2|NA
TGTGCCAGCAGCCAATCCGGGACTAGCGGGAGTTGGGAGACCCAGTACTTC
CASSQSGTSGSWETQYF
>TRBJ1-6|NA|13|TRBV27|NA
TGTGCCAGCAGTTTGGGGGGTAATTCACCCCTCCACTTT
CASSLGGNSPLHF
>TRBJ1-4|NA|15|TRBV19|NA
TGTGCCAGTAGTATGGAGAGGGTTTTTAATGAAAAACTGTTTTTT
CASSMERVFNEKLFF
>TRBJ2-6|NA|16|TRBV30|NA
TGTGCCTGGAGTTTTCCTACAGGGTATGGGGCCAACGTCCTGACTTTC
CAWSFPTGYGANVLTF
>TRBJ1-4|NA|14|TRBV11-2|NA
TGTGCCAGCAGCTTAAGGCAGGGTGACGAAAAACTGTTTTTT
CASSLRQGDEKLFF
>TRBJ2-7|TRBD2|16|TRBV5-1|NA
TGCGCCAGCCAACGGGACCCTATAGCGGGAGAGGGTGGGCAGTACTTC
CASQRDPIAGEGGQYF
>TRBJ2-1|TRBD1|15|TRBV5-1|NA
TGCGCCAGCAGCCTAGGGACAGGTATCTACAATGAGCAGTTCTTC
CASSLGTGIYNEQFF
>TRBJ2-5|TRBD1|15|TRBV11-2|NA
TGTGCCAGCAGCTTAGGAGGGACAGTCCAAGAGACCCAGTACTTC
CASSLGGTVQETQYF
>TRBJ2-2|NA|15|TRBV5-1|NA
TGCGCCAGCAGCGGGGGTACATCGGGCACCGGGGAGCTGTTTTTT
CASSGGTSGTGELFF
>TRBJ2-3|TRBD1|17|TRBV4-3|NA
TGCGCCAGCAGCCAAGACCGGACAGGGGACAGCACAGATACGCAGTATTTT
CASSQDRTGDSTDTQYF
>TRBJ2-1|TRBD2|13|TRBV5-1|NA
TGCGCCAGCAGCTTCGGACTAGCAGGTGAGCAGTTCTTC
CASSFGLAGEQFF